This T cell receptor beta chain was identified during a study of blood T cell repertoires in COVID-19. Participants were aged about 18 to 100 years from about 25 US areas. Using immunoSEQ multiplex PCR, the repertoire was profiled, and TCRdb retains in-frame clones only, with some absent. The table has more than 300,000 clones, 70% to 90% seen once; the top ten hold 5.5% to 7%. CDR1 and CDR2 from the germline V gene are SGHAT and FQNNGV. The CDR3 is 14 residues long. J was trimmed by 7 bases and V by 6 bases; bases with no gene match: 6. The chain is built from TRBV11-2 and TRBJ2-1; 10 nucleotides line up with TRBD1. The sequencing sample was made of PBMCs or T cells enriched from blood (not recorded which). This sequence originates from a young woman who had recovered from COVID-19. CDR3 residues: CASSMTGGRNEQFF. The CDR3 DNA is TGTGCCAGCAGTATGACAGGGGGCAGGAATGAGCAGTTCTTC. Full variable domain (remainder filled in from reference TRBV11-2 and TRBJ2-1): EAGVAQSPRYKIIEKRQSVAFWCNPISGHATLYWYQQILGQGPKLLIQFQNNGVVDDSQLPKDRFSAERLKGVDSTLKIQPAKLEDSAVYLCASSMTGGRNEQFFGPGTRLTVL.